The text below deals with one TCR beta chain. TCRdb fed the 5' RACE reads into MiXCR, producing one record per CDR3 protein. The data show 350,000 to 400,000 distinct CDR3 sequences, roughly 20% seen once. This specimen comes from a study of CD8 T cells in ankylosing spondylitis. V lost 4 bases to trimming and J lost 6 bases, with 18 bases between them. This CDR3 region has 15 residues. CDR1 is MGHRA and CDR2 is YSYEKL in the germline V gene. This sequence was found in a male donor with ankylosing spondylitis or in good health (not recorded which). The rearrangement uses TRBV4-1 and TRBJ1-1, with D perhaps TRBD1 (5 bases). Sequences were obtained from blood, either unsorted or a sorted T cell fraction (not recorded which). CDR3 amino acids: CASSLSVKGWAEAFF. In DNA form, the CDR3 reads TGCGCCAGCAGCCTGTCAGTTAAGGGGTGGGCTGAAGCTTTCTTT.